Below, 21 T cell receptor beta chains from the same sample are listed, as sequenced in a study of T cell repertoires in cytomegalovirus infection. No antigens are known for them. TCRdb reanalysed the reads using MiXCR and keeps one entry per CDR3 protein. The sample lists some 940,000 distinct CDR3 sequences, around 30% occurring once. The sequencing here drew on cultured CD8+ T cells from PBMCs, taken from culture after CMV antigen stimulation. These receptors all come from a human donor in good health (CMV status not recorded). Some clones in this sample may be carry-over from other donors' samples.

This clonotype was detected ten times or more. The chain uses TRBV6-1 and TRBJ1-5; D is unresolved. Trimming removed 4 bases from V and 3 bases from J, with 10 bases in between. Germline V lookup: CDR1 MNHNS, CDR2 SASEGT. The CDR3 is 14 amino acids. CDR3 amino acids: CASSASGFNQPQHF. The CDR3 DNA follows: TGTGCCAGCAGTGCCTCGGGGTTCAATCAGCCCCAGCATTTT.

The V call is TRBV29-1, the J call TRBJ1-1; the match to TRBD1 covers 9 bases. This CDR3 is 15 amino acids long. V was pared by 6 bases and J by 5 bases, with 13 bases of the junction left unmatched. Germline V gene data show CDR1 as SQVTM and CDR2 as ANQGSEA. CDR3 in DNA: TGCAGCGTACACGCCCAGGGACAGGGCGATACTGAAGCTTTCTTT. It encodes CSVHAQGQGDTEAFF.

The V gene is TRBV4-1, the J gene TRBJ1-1; tentative D call: TRBD1 (5 bases). Trimming left V 3 bases short and J 5 bases short, with 13 bases between. The CDR3 is made up of 14 amino acids. The V gene's germline CDR1 is MGHRA and CDR2 YSYEKL. CDR3 sequence reads: CASSQGPVGTEAFF. Here the CDR3 DNA reads TGCGCCAGCAGCCAGGGGCCGGTCGGGACTGAAGCTTTCTTT.

The chain combines TRBV19 with TRBJ2-1; 9 bases are a match to TRBD2. The CDR3 loop spans 17 amino acids. With 1 base clipped from V and 3 bases from J, the junction kept 7 bases outside the gene matches. Germline assignment: CDR1 LNHDA and CDR2 SQIVND (reference sequence). In DNA form, the CDR3 reads TGTGCCAGTAGTATAGTATGGGCTAGCGGGGACTACAATGAGCAGTTCTTC. This encodes CASSIVWASGDYNEQFF.

This rearrangement joins TRBV7-9 to TRBJ2-4; TRBD1 agrees at 7 bases. The junction had 7 bases not matched to a gene; V was cut back by 5 bases and J by 0 bases. The CDR3 sequence is 16 residues long. Germline assignment: CDR1 SEHNR and CDR2 FQNEAQ (reference sequence). The CDR3 nucleotides are TGTGCCAGCAGCCCCGCGACAGGGATAGCCAAAAACATTCAGTACTTC. Translating gives CASSPATGIAKNIQYF.

The chain joins TRBV12-3 or TRBV12-4 to TRBJ1-6; tentative D call: TRBD1 (6 bases). This CDR3 is 15 amino acids long. Trimming removed 1 base at V and 5 bases at J, with 9 bases between. The CDR3 reads CASSLETGNNSPLHF. The CDR3 DNA reads TGTGCCAGCAGTTTAGAGACAGGAAATAATTCACCCCTCCACTTT.

V and J are TRBV12-3 or TRBV12-4 and TRBJ2-1; perhaps TRBD2 as D (5 bases). The germline V and J ends were trimmed by 5 bases and 2 bases, with 13 bases remaining between them. This CDR3 spans 15 amino acids. The CDR3 protein is CASSQEGRAYNEQFF. As DNA, the CDR3 is TGTGCCAGCAGTCAAGAAGGGAGAGCCTACAATGAGCAGTTCTTC.

This clonotype has a handful of counts. The chain uses TRBV6-1 and TRBJ2-3, with 9 bases matching TRBD1. The CDR3 sequence is 16 residues long. After removal of 6 bases from V and 4 bases from J, the junction contained 11 bases not matched to a gene. The germline gives CDR1 MNHNS, CDR2 SASEGT. CDR3 residues: CASSPWDRAGADTQYF. In nucleotides, the CDR3 is TGTGCCAGCAGCCCTTGGGACAGGGCTGGCGCAGATACGCAGTATTTT.

This clonotype was seen repeatedly, ten times or more. The chain recombines TRBV7-2 with TRBJ1-2, with D possibly TRBD1 on 5 matching bases. Germline V gene sequence: CDR1 SGHTA, CDR2 FQGNSA. Between the trimmed V and J ends, which lost 7 bases and 6 bases, there was a span of 12 bases. This CDR3 has 12 amino acids. The CDR3 DNA sequence: TGTGCCAGCACCCAGGGTCCGGATGGCTACACCTTC. Its translation is CASTQGPDGYTF.

This clonotype was seen only a few times. The rearrangement uses TRBV7-9 and TRBJ1-1; 8 bases are shared with TRBD1. This CDR3 spans 13 amino acids. Germline CDR1 is SEHNR and CDR2 is FQNEAQ (reference sequence). V lost 5 bases to trimming and J lost 5 bases; unmatched junction nucleotides: 4. The CDR3 sequence: CASSHGQGTEAFF. CDR3 coding DNA: TGTGCCAGCAGCCACGGACAGGGTACTGAAGCTTTCTTT. The whole variable domain, filled in from reference TRBV7-9 and TRBJ1-1, reads DTGVSQNPRHKITKRGQNVTFRCDPISEHNRLYWYRQTLGQGPEFLTYFQNEAQLEKSRLLSDRFSAERPKGSFSTLEIQRTEQGDSAMYLCASSHGQGTEAFFGQGTRLTVV.

The chain employs TRBV9 and TRBJ2-5, with a possible D match to TRBD2 (6 bases). Trimming pared 3 bases from V and 2 bases from J, leaving 20 bases between. Germline loops: CDR1 SGDLS, CDR2 YYNGEE. The CDR3 contains 17 residues. For the CDR3, the DNA is TGTGCCAGCAGCGGAAACCCGGGACTGGGACCACAAGAGACCCAGTACTTC. It translates to CASSGNPGLGPQETQYF.

The V gene is TRBV4-1, the J gene TRBJ1-5; D is possibly TRBD1 (5 bases). Germline CDR1 reads MGHRA; CDR2 reads YSYEKL. The CDR3 length is 19 residues. V gave up 3 bases and J gave up 5 bases, with 26 bases separating them. The CDR3, as DNA: TGCGCCAGCAGCCATTCGATTCTCTCGGGGGTGGGTGTCGATCAGCCCCAGCATTTT. It codes for CASSHSILSGVGVDQPQHF.

The V and J genes are TRBV20-1 and TRBJ1-1, with 8 bases fitting TRBD1. The CDR3 runs 13 residues. After removal of 3 bases from V and 8 bases from J, the junction contained 8 bases not matched to a gene. Germline values: CDR1 DFQATT, CDR2 SNEGSKA (reference sequence). The chain's CDR3 is CSARGGQGLEAFF. Here the CDR3 DNA reads TGCAGTGCTAGGGGAGGACAGGGATTGGAAGCTTTCTTT.

The rearrangement joins TRBV19 to TRBJ1-3, with unresolved D. CDR3 length equals 14 residues. Germline CDR1 reads LNHDA; CDR2 reads SQIVND (reference sequence). V was trimmed by 3 bases and J by 3 bases, leaving 9 bases between them. CDR3 amino acids: CASSISAVGNTIYF. In DNA, the CDR3 is TGTGCCAGTAGTATCTCCGCGGTTGGAAACACCATATATTTT. Looking up the rest from reference TRBV19 and TRBJ1-3 gives the full variable domain: DGGITQSPKYLFRKEGQNVTLSCEQNLNHDAMYWYRQDPGQGLRLIYYSQIVNDFQKGDIAEGYSVSREKKESFPLTVTSAQKNPTAFYLCASSISAVGNTIYFGEGSWLTVV.

This clonotype was found many times. The chain couples TRBV7-9 to TRBJ1-2; D is unclear. The V gene's germline CDR1 is SEHNR and CDR2 FQNEAQ (reference sequence). CDR3 length equals 14 residues. V was clipped by 5 bases and J by 0 bases, with 10 bases between them. As DNA, the CDR3 is TGTGCCAGCAGCCTGACACAATCTAACTATGGCTACACCTTC. It encodes CASSLTQSNYGYTF. Filled out from reference TRBV7-9 and TRBJ1-2, the complete variable domain reads DTGVSQNPRHKITKRGQNVTFRCDPISEHNRLYWYRQTLGQGPEFLTYFQNEAQLEKSRLLSDRFSAERPKGSFSTLEIQRTEQGDSAMYLCASSLTQSNYGYTFGSGTRLTVV.

This clonotype was detected only a few times. The chain carries TRBV19 and TRBJ1-5, with no clear D. Trimming removed 8 bases at V and 0 bases at J, with 17 bases between. Germline V CDR1 and CDR2: LNHDA, SQIVND (reference sequence). The CDR3 is made up of 16 amino acids. CDR3 bases: TGTGCCAGTCTCAGGCGGTCAGAGTATAGCAATCAGCCCCAGCATTTT. The encoded protein is CASLRRSEYSNQPQHF.

This clonotype was counted only a few times. This sequence joins TRBV12-3 or TRBV12-4 and TRBJ2-1, with D perhaps TRBD1 (7 bases). The CDR3 contains 14 residues. Trimming took off 0 bases at V and 9 bases at J, with 12 bases between the two ends. This CDR3 is CASSLAGQGGEQFF. Here the CDR3 DNA reads TGTGCCAGCAGTTTAGCGGGCCAGGGGGGTGAGCAGTTCTTC.

This clonotype was picked up many times. The V call is TRBV7-9, the J call TRBJ1-1; 9 bases align to TRBD1. The germline gives CDR1 SEHNR, CDR2 FQNEAQ (reference sequence). The CDR3 runs 14 residues. V was clipped by 8 bases and J by 4 bases; unmatched bases: 8. The CDR3 protein is CASYDRGMRTEAFF. The CDR3 nucleotides are TGTGCCAGCTATGACAGGGGGATGCGCACTGAAGCTTTCTTT.

Worth noting for this clonotype: It is unclear where the CDR3 begins or ends on the DNA, so no DNA is shown, and the CDR3 is as TCRdb lists it. V and J are TRBV12-3 or TRBV12-4 and TRBJ1-1; the table assigns TRBD1, which was not confirmed against the DNA. A total of 18 residues make up the CDR3, ends included. CDR3 sequence reads: CASSTSTGQTTMNTEAFF.

In its sample, this clonotype was seen a few times. This sequence joins TRBV6-1 and TRBJ1-2; perhaps TRBD1 as D (5 bases). V was pared by 6 bases and J by 2 bases, with 16 bases between. The CDR3 has 15 amino acids. CDR1 and CDR2 (germline): MNHNS, SASEGT. The CDR3 sequence: CASSQTGTANYGYTF. Here the CDR3 DNA reads TGTGCCAGCAGCCAAACCGGGACCGCGAACTATGGCTACACCTTC.

The chain has TRBV6-2 or TRBV6-3 and TRBJ1-4; weak D call: TRBD1 (5 bases). This CDR3 is built from 13 residues. With 5 bases removed from V and 7 bases from J, the gap between germline ends came to 11 bases. Germline V gene sequence: CDR1 MNHEY, CDR2 SVGEGT. The CDR3 reads CASSVRDGEKLFF. CDR3 bases: TGTGCCAGCAGTGTCCGGGACGGTGAAAAACTGTTTTTT.